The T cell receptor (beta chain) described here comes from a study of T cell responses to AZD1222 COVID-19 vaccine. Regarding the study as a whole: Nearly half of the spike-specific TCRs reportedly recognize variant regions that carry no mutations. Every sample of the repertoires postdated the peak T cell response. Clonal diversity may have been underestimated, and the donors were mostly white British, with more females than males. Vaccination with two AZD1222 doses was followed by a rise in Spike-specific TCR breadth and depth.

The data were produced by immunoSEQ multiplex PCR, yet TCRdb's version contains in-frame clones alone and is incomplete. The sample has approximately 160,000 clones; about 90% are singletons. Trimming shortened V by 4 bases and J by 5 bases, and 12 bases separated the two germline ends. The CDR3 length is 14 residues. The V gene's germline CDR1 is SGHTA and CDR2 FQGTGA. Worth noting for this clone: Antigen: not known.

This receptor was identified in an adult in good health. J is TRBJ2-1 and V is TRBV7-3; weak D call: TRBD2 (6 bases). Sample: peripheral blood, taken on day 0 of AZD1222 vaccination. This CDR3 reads CASSYPDYDNEQFF. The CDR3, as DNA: TGTGCCAGCAGCTACCCGGACTACGACAATGAGCAGTTCTTC. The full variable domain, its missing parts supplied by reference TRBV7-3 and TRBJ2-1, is GAGVSQTPSNKVTEKGKYVELRCDPISGHTALYWYRQSLGQGPEFLIYFQGTGAADDSGLPNDRFFAVRPEGSVSTLKIQRTERGDSAVYLCASSYPDYDNEQFFGPGTRLTVL.